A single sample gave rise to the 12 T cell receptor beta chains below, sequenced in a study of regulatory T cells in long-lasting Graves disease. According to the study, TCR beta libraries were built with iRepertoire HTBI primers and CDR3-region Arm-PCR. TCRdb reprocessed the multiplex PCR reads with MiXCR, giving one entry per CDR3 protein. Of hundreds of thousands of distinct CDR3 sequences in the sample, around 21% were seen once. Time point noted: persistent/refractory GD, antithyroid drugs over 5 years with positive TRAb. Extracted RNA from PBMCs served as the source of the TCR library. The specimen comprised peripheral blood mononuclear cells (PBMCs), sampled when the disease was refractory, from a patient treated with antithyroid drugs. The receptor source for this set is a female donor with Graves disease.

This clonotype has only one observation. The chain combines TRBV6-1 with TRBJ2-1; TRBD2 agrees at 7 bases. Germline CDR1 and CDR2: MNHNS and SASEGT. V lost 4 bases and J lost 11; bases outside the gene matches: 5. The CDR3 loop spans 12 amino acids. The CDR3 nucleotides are TGTGCCAGCAGTGTGTCGCGGGAGCAGCAGTTCTTC. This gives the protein CASSVSREQQFF.

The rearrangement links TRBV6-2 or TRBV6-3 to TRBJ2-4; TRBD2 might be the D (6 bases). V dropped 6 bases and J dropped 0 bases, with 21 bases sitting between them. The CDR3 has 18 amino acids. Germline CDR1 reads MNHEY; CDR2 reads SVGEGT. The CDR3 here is CASSKDPYSGLAKNIQYF. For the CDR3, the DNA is TGTGCCAGCAGCAAAGACCCTTATAGCGGTTTAGCCAAAAACATTCAGTACTTC.

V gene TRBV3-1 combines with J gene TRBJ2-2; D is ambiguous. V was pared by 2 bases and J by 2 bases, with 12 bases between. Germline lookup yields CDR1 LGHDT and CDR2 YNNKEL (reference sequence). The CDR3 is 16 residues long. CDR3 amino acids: CASSQYGGLNTGELFF. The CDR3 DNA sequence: TGTGCCAGCAGCCAATACGGCGGATTAAACACCGGGGAGCTGTTTTTT.

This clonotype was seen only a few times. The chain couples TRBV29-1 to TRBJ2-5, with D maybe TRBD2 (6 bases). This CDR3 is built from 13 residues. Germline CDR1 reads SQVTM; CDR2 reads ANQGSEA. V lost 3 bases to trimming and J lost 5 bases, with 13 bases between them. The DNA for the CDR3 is TGCAGCGTTGACGGAGGGTTGGGGGAGACCCAGTACTTC. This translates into CSVDGGLGETQYF.

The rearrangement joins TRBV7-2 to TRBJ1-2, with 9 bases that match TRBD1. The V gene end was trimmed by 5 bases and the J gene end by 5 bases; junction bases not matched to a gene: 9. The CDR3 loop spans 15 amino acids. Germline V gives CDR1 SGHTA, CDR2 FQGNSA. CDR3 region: CASSPLQGAVYGYTF. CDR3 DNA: TGTGCCAGCAGCCCCCTACAGGGGGCGGTTTATGGCTACACCTTC.

CDR3 sequence reads: CAISGQGALDEQFF. The CDR3, as DNA: TGTGCCATCAGTGGACAGGGGGCTTTAGATGAGCAGTTCTTC. The chain recombines TRBV10-3 with TRBJ2-1; 10 positions match TRBD1. Germline trimming cut 4 bases from V and 8 bases from J; bases unmatched to any gene: 5. Looked up from germline, CDR1 is ENHRY and CDR2 is SYGVKD. The CDR3 sequence is 14 residues long.

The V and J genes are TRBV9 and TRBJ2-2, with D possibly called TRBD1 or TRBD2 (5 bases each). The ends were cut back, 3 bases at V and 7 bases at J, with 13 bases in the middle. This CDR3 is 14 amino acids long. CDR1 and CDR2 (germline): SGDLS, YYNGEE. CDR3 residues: CASSALPGSGELFF. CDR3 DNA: TGTGCCAGCAGCGCTTTACCAGGGAGCGGGGAGCTGTTTTTT.

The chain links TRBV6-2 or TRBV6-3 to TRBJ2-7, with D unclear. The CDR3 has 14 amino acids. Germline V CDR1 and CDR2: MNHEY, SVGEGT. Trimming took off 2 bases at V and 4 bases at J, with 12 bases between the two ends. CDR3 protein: CASSYGTVKYEQYF. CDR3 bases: TGTGCCAGCAGTTACGGAACGGTGAAGTACGAGCAGTACTTC.

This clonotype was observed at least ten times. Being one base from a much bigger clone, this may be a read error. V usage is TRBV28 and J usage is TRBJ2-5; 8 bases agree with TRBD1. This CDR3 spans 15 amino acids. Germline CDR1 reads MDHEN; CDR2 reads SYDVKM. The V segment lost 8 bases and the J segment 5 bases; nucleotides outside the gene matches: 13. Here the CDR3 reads CASGGAGGIGETQYF. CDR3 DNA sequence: TGTGCCAGCGGTGGGGCAGGGGGCATCGGTGAGACCCAGTACTTC.

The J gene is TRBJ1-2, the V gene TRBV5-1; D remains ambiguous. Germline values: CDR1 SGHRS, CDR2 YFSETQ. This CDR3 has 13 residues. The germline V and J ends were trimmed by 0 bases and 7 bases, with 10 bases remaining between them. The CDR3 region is CASSLASQSGYTF. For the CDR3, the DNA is TGCGCCAGCAGCTTGGCCAGTCAGTCTGGCTACACCTTC.

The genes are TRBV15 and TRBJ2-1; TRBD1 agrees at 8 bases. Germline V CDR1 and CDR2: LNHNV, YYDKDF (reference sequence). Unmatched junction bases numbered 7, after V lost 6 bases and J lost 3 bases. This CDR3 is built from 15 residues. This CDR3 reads CATRRGQAIYNEQFF. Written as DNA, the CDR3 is TGTGCCACCAGGAGGGGACAGGCGATCTACAATGAGCAGTTCTTC. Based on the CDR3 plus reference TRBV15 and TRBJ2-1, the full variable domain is DAMVIQNPRYQVTQFGKPVTLSCSQTLNHNVMYWYQQKSSQAPKLLFHYYDKDFNNEADTPDNFQSRRPNTSFCFLDIRSPGLGDTAMYLCATRRGQAIYNEQFFGPGTRLTVL.

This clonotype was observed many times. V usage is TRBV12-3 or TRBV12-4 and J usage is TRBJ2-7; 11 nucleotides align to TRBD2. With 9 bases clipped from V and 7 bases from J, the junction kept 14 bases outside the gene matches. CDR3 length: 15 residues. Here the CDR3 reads CASRRETSGIGEQYF. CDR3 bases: TGTGCCAGTCGGAGGGAGACTAGCGGGATCGGAGAGCAGTACTTC.